The clone carrying this T cell receptor (beta chain) was found a few times. Its target is unknown. As every portion of the isolated RNA was reverse transcribed, the sequencing read expressed TCRB transcripts. Some clones are missing from TCRdb's copy, which holds only in-frame ones; the method was immunoSEQ multiplex PCR. In the table there are roughly 610,000 clones, about 16% of which are singletons. These data originate in a study of beta chain features in type 1 diabetes. This CDR3 has 14 amino acids. The J segment lost 0 bases and the V segment lost 6 bases, leaving 5 bases of the junction unmatched. Germline loops: CDR1 SQVTM, CDR2 ANQGSEA. Populations obtained by sorting all exceeded 98% purity. Findings and limits, study-wide: Using cDNA template may skew counts toward highly expressing activated cells. A greater similarity of naive, central memory and Treg TCRB repertoires was seen among patients than among healthy donors.

The gene calls are TRBV29-1 and TRBJ2-1, with TRBD1 matching over 7 bases. The sample consisted of naive CD4+ T cells from blood. The receptor was derived from a man aged 18 to 30 in good health. The CDR3 bases are TGCAGCGTGGCGACAGGGTCCTCCTACAATGAGCAGTTCTTC. It yields the protein CSVATGSSYNEQFF.